The 30 T cell receptor beta chains presented below share a single source sample, sequenced in a study of PD-L1 blockade in urothelial cancer. The time point here: pretreatment peripheral blood. Assay: immunoSEQ multiplex PCR; the TCRdb copy retains only in-frame clones and omits some. The profile shows more than 40,000 clones, around four fifths of them singletons. The input for sequencing was PBMCs, taken around atezolizumab (anti-PD-L1) treatment. These receptors were collected from a man in his forties or fifties with urothelial cancer.

The chain carries TRBV18 and TRBJ1-1; possibly TRBD1 for D (6 bases). CDR3 length: 15 residues. V was pared by 4 bases and J by 2 bases, with 14 bases between. Germline assignment: CDR1 KGHSH and CDR2 LQKENI. The CDR3 nucleotides read TGTGCCAGCTCACTTACACAGGGCCTTAACACTGAAGCTTTCTTT. Protein product: CASSLTQGLNTEAFF.

The gene calls are TRBV6-1 and TRBJ2-2; weak D call: TRBD2 (5 bases). CDR1 is MNHNS and CDR2 is SASEGT in the germline V gene. The V end lost 3 bases, the J end lost 6 bases, and 14 bases lay between the germline ends. CDR3 size: 15 residues. CDR3 sequence (DNA): TGTGCCAGCAGTGAGCGGGTCGGAGGCTCCGGGGAGCTGTTTTTT. It specifies CASSERVGGSGELFF.

This chain connects TRBV4-1 to TRBJ1-2; 9 bases agree with TRBD1. V was pared by 1 base and J by 8 bases, with 11 bases of the junction left unmatched. Germline V gives CDR1 MGHRA, CDR2 YSYEKL. There are 16 residues in the CDR3. Written as DNA, the CDR3 is TGCGCCAGCAGCCAAGTGCCGGGACAGGGAGGACGCGGCTACACCTTC. Encoded protein: CASSQVPGQGGRGYTF.

V and J are TRBV19 and TRBJ2-7; 11 nucleotides match TRBD2. CDR3 size: 13 residues. Germline V gene data show CDR1 as LNHDA and CDR2 as SQIVND (reference sequence). The trim removed 5 bases at V and 6 bases at J, leaving 3 bases unmatched. The CDR3 is CASSLTSGSEQYF. The CDR3 DNA reads as TGTGCCAGTAGTCTAACTAGCGGGAGCGAGCAGTACTTC.

The genes are TRBV14 and TRBJ2-3; TRBD2 agrees at 7 bases. Germline V gene sequence: CDR1 SGHDN, CDR2 FVKESK. V gave up 1 base and J gave up 1 base; unmatched junction bases: 14. This CDR3 has 19 amino acids. This CDR3 is CASSQAGPRGRAGTDTQYF. The CDR3 DNA sequence: TGTGCCAGCAGCCAAGCAGGCCCCCGCGGGAGAGCCGGCACAGATACGCAGTATTTT.

The chain combines TRBV9 with TRBJ2-3; TRBD1 is a possible D gene (5 bases). The germline V and J ends were trimmed by 4 bases and 2 bases, with 11 bases remaining between them. The germline gives CDR1 SGDLS, CDR2 YYNGEE. The length of the CDR3 is 14 residues. CDR3 protein: CASSPRQLTDTQYF. As DNA, the CDR3 is TGTGCCAGCAGCCCTCGACAGCTCACAGATACGCAGTATTTT.

The gene calls are TRBV30 and TRBJ1-1, with 10 positions matching TRBD1. Germline trimming cut 5 bases from V and 11 bases from J; bases unmatched to any gene: 8. From germline, CDR1 is GTSNPN and CDR2 SVGIG (reference sequence). The length of the CDR3 is 12 residues. The CDR3 region is CAWAKKGQGAFF. CDR3 DNA: TGTGCCTGGGCAAAAAAGGGACAGGGGGCTTTCTTT.

Only one count was recorded for this clone. Its ends do not fully match the called genes, so a read error is possible. The chain is built from TRBV6-1 and TRBJ1-1; D not resolved. The CDR3 has 14 amino acids. In germline, CDR1 is MNHNS, CDR2 SASEGT. For the CDR3, the DNA is TGTGTCAGCAGTGACCCCCACACGAACACTGAAGCTTTCTTT. This codes for CVSSDPHTNTEAFF.

V gene TRBV5-1 combines with J gene TRBJ2-5; D might be TRBD2 (7 bases). Trimming stripped 2 bases from V and 2 bases from J, with 13 bases between. CDR3 length equals 15 residues. In germline, CDR1 is SGHRS, CDR2 YFSETQ. The CDR3 nucleotides are TGCGCCAGCAGCTTAAGGGGGGGGGTACAAGAGACCCAGTACTTC. It specifies CASSLRGGVQETQYF.

The CDR3 nucleotides are TGCGCCCGGCGGGTGACTCCAGCCGGGGAGCTGTTTTTT. Translated: CARRVTPAGELFF. This sequence joins TRBV5-1 and TRBJ2-2; D is possibly TRBD2 (5 bases). CDR3 size: 13 residues. V was cut by 10 bases and J by 6 bases, with 16 bases left in between. CDR1 and CDR2 from the germline V gene are SGHRS and YFSETQ.

The chain is built from TRBV27 and TRBJ2-1, with D maybe TRBD1 (5 bases). V lost 3 bases to trimming and J lost 8 bases, with 11 bases between them. The V gene's germline CDR1 is MNHEY and CDR2 SMNVEV (reference sequence). There are 13 residues in the CDR3. CDR3 bases: TGTGCCAGCAGTTTGGTCCAGGGATATGAGCAGTTCTTC. Encoded protein: CASSLVQGYEQFF.

The V call is TRBV7-5, the J call TRBJ1-5; the D call TRBD1 from the table was never checked on the DNA. TRBV7-5 is deemed a pseudogene. This CDR3 spans 16 amino acids. Written as DNA, the CDR3 is TGTGCCAGAAGCTTCTTAGACAGGACCCGCAATCAGCCCCAGCATTTT. Translating gives CARSFLDRTRNQPQHF.

The V gene is TRBV6-5, the J gene TRBJ1-6; possible D gene TRBD1, 6 bases. This CDR3 has 12 amino acids. V was trimmed by 6 bases and J by 6 bases, leaving 6 bases between them. CDR1 MNHEY and CDR2 SVGAGI come from the germline V gene. CDR3 amino acids: CASRDSNSPLHF. The CDR3, as DNA: TGTGCCAGCAGGGACAGTAATTCACCCCTCCACTTT.

The CDR3 bases are TGTGCCAGCAGCCAAGAGGAAGGCTACACCTTC. Translating gives CASSQEEGYTF. The chain uses TRBV28 and TRBJ1-2; D remains ambiguous. Germline V lookup: CDR1 MDHEN, CDR2 SYDVKM. The CDR3 totals 11 residues. The germline V and J ends were trimmed by 6 bases and 8 bases, with 10 bases remaining between them.

The CDR3 coding sequence is TGTGCCAGCAGCTCAGACAGTAAACAAGAGACCCAGTACTTC. Translated: CASSSDSKQETQYF. The V call is TRBV5-4, the J call TRBJ2-5, with D possibly matching TRBD1 (5 bases). Germline values: CDR1 SGHNT, CDR2 YYREEE (reference sequence). The CDR3 spans 14 residues. Trimming left V 3 bases short and J 2 bases short, with 11 bases between.

V and J are TRBV5-4 and TRBJ1-2, with TRBD1 identical over 9 bases. The CDR3 has 15 residues. Trimming removed 4 bases from V and 5 bases from J; junction bases left unmatched: 9. Germline assignment: CDR1 SGHNT and CDR2 YYREEE (reference sequence). The CDR3 DNA reads as TGTGCCAGCAGCCCCGAGGGACAGGGAATATATGGCTACACCTTC. It encodes CASSPEGQGIYGYTF. Based on the CDR3 plus reference TRBV5-4 and TRBJ1-2, the full variable domain is ETGVTQSPTHLIKTRGQQVTLRCSSQSGHNTVSWYQQALGQGPQFIFQYYREEENGRGNFPPRFSGLQFPNYSSELNVNALELDDSALYLCASSPEGQGIYGYTFGSGTRLTVV.

The rearrangement uses TRBV7-2 and TRBJ1-2; the D is unclear. This CDR3 region has 14 residues. Germline CDR1 is SGHTA and CDR2 is FQGNSA. V dropped 1 base and J dropped 3 bases, with 9 bases sitting between them. The CDR3 loop is CASSLGSGDYGYTF. CDR3 DNA: TGTGCCAGCAGCTTAGGGTCAGGTGACTATGGCTACACCTTC.

The chain uses TRBV2 and TRBJ1-4, with 10 nucleotides matching TRBD1. The CDR3 has 15 residues. Germline V gene lookup returns CDR1 SNHLY and CDR2 FYNNEI. The trim removed 6 bases at V and 5 bases at J, leaving 6 bases unmatched. CDR3 sequence: CASRLRQGANEKLFF. CDR3 nucleotide sequence: TGTGCCAGCAGGCTCAGACAGGGGGCGAATGAAAAACTGTTTTTT.

This clone was seen more than once but under ten times. The genes are TRBV27 and TRBJ2-1, with D tentatively TRBD2 (7 bases). The V end was cut by 7 bases, the J end by 4 bases, with 20 bases between. This CDR3 has 16 amino acids. From germline, CDR1 is MNHEY and CDR2 SMNVEV (reference sequence). The CDR3 region has the DNA TGTGCCAGCACCTCTCTCGGGGGGCTCGGGTACAATGAGCAGTTCTTC. As protein: CASTSLGGLGYNEQFF.

In this sample, this clone turned up a few times. This chain links TRBV14 with TRBJ2-1; 7 nucleotides agree with TRBD2. This CDR3 region has 15 residues. Losses at the gene ends were 3 bases for V and 10 bases for J; bases not matched to a gene: 12. Germline lookup yields CDR1 SGHDN and CDR2 FVKESK. CDR3 DNA: TGTGCCAGCAGCCACCGCCTTAGCGCGGGGGTGGAGCAGTTCTTC. This sequence encodes CASSHRLSAGVEQFF.

V gene TRBV16 combines with J gene TRBJ1-3, with 8 bases aligning to TRBD1. V dropped 0 bases and J dropped 7; count of bases not matched to a gene: 8. Germline V gene lookup returns CDR1 KGHSY and CDR2 FQNENV. This CDR3 is built from 16 residues. The CDR3 DNA sequence: TGTGCCAGCAGCCAATCCAGGACAGGGAAGGGGAACACCATATATTTT. This sequence encodes CASSQSRTGKGNTIYF.

The V and J genes are TRBV6-1 and TRBJ2-7; TRBD2 agrees at 7 bases. This CDR3 region has 14 residues. CDR1 is MNHNS, CDR2 SASEGT, per germline. V lost 2 bases and J lost 2; bases outside the gene matches: 3. CDR3: CASSEQRGPYEQYF. DNA of the CDR3: TGTGCCAGCAGTGAACAGCGGGGCCCCTACGAGCAGTACTTC.

The chain joins TRBV7-6 to TRBJ1-1, with a weak D call TRBD1 (5 bases). The CDR3 extends over 15 amino acids. V lost 5 bases, J lost 1 base, and 14 bases lay in between. CDR1 is SGHVS and CDR2 is FNYEAQ in the germline V gene. The CDR3 reads CASSPVGGRNTEAFF. The CDR3 DNA sequence: TGTGCCAGCAGCCCGGTCGGGGGGAGGAACACTGAAGCTTTCTTT.

The gene calls are TRBV6-5 and TRBJ1-1; D possibly corresponds to TRBD1 (5 bases). The CDR3 runs 15 residues. Trimming removed 0 bases at V and 1 base at J, with 9 bases between. Germline CDR1 and CDR2: MNHEY and SVGAGI. CDR3: CASSYSQGRNTEAFF. The CDR3 bases are TGTGCCAGCAGTTACTCGCAGGGAAGGAACACTGAAGCTTTCTTT.

This CDR3 is CASSYSWGGDYGYTF. Here the CDR3 DNA reads TGTGCCAGCAGTTACTCGTGGGGAGGCGACTATGGCTACACCTTC. This rearrangement joins TRBV6-5 to TRBJ1-2; D unresolved. Trimming pared 0 bases from V and 3 bases from J, leaving 11 bases between. Germline CDR1 and CDR2: MNHEY and SVGAGI. The CDR3 has 15 residues.

This chain links TRBV7-2 with TRBJ1-2; D is perhaps TRBD1 (6 bases). Per germline, CDR1 SGHTA and CDR2 FQGNSA. Trimming shortened V by 1 base and J by 3 bases, and 9 bases separated the two germline ends. The CDR3 is 14 amino acids. In DNA, the CDR3 is TGTGCCAGCAGCTTAGAGACAGGCTACTATGGCTACACCTTC. Translating gives CASSLETGYYGYTF.

This clone was seen a handful of times. The rearrangement links TRBV5-1 to TRBJ2-3, with 13 bases lining up with TRBD2. This CDR3 has 18 residues. Germline CDR1 and CDR2: SGHRS and YFSETQ. Trimming took 0 bases from V and 4 from J; bases not matched to a gene: 8. The CDR3 nucleotides are TGCGCCAGCAGCTTGGAAGGACTAGCGGGAGAATTGTCAGATACGCAGTATTTT. This codes for CASSLEGLAGELSDTQYF.

V gene TRBV19 combines with J gene TRBJ2-7, with D possibly TRBD2 on 6 matching bases. V dropped 5 bases and J dropped 2 bases, with 16 bases sitting between them. Per the germline V gene, CDR1 is LNHDA and CDR2 is SQIVND (reference sequence). This CDR3 comprises 15 residues. This CDR3 reads CASSVSRDLTYEQYF. In nucleotides, the CDR3 is TGTGCCAGTAGTGTATCCCGGGACTTAACCTACGAGCAGTACTTC.

The V and J genes are TRBV9 and TRBJ1-5; D is unresolved. The CDR3 length is 14 residues. Deletions cut 0 bases from V and 7 bases from J, with 11 bases between. Per germline, CDR1 SGDLS and CDR2 YYNGEE. The CDR3 DNA follows: TGTGCCAGCAGCGTAGGAGGGTATGGACAGCCCCAGCATTTT. This gives the protein CASSVGGYGQPQHF.

This rearrangement joins TRBV5-4 to TRBJ1-2; TRBD1 aligns across 7 bases. J lost 0 bases, V lost 2 bases, and 4 bases had no gene match. The CDR3 has 15 residues. Germline V lookup: CDR1 SGHNT, CDR2 YYREEE (reference sequence). The CDR3 region is CASSLQGITNYGYTF. CDR3 sequence (DNA): TGTGCCAGCAGCTTACAGGGGATTACTAACTATGGCTACACCTTC.